This T cell receptor (beta chain) was sequenced in a study of shared clonotypes between healthy human individuals. Turning to the study itself: Every donor yielded three CD4 naive, three CD4 memory, two CD8 naive and one CD8 memory plate.

Note on this clone: Its antigen is still unknown.

Germline V gene data show CDR1 as SNHLY and CDR2 as FYNNEI. The V end was cut by 4 bases, the J end by 0 bases, with 18 bases between. The length of the CDR3 is 17 residues. Produced via immunoSEQ multiplex PCR; TCRdb's table is partial and in-frame only. The repertoire holds about 110,000 clones, with 68% as singletons. Overall study results and limits: A few donors shared about 4.5% of their naive CD4 clonotypes. Larger estimated richness was generally recorded for naive subsets relative to memory subsets.

The sequence derives from a woman in her twenties or thirties in good health. This sequence joins TRBV2 and TRBJ1-1; D is unresolved. The sample comprised memory CD8+ T cells sorted from blood. Subset here: CD45RO+ cells pooled with CCR7-negative TemRA cells. Here the CDR3 DNA reads TGTGCCAGCAGTGGACCCCACCACACTATAATGAACACTGAAGCTTTCTTT. Its protein is CASSGPHHTIMNTEAFF.